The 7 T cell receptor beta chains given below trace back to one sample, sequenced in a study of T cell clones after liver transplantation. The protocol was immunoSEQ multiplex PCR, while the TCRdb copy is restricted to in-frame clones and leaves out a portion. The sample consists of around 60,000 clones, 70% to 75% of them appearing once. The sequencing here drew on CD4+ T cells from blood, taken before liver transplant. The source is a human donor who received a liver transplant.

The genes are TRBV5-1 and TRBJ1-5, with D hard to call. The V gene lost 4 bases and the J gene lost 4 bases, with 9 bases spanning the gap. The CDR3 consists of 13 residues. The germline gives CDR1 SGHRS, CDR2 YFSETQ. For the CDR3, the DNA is TGCGCCAGCAGCCCGGAGGTTAATCAGCCCCAGCATTTT. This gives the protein CASSPEVNQPQHF. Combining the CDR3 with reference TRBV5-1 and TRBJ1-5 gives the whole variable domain KAGVTQTPRYLIKTRGQQVTLSCSPISGHRSVSWYQQTPGQGLQFLFEYFSETQRNKGNFPGRFSGRQFSNSRSEMNVSTLELGDSALYLCASSPEVNQPQHFGDGTRLSIL.

CDR3 DNA sequence: TGTGCCAGCAGCTTTGGACAGGGATCCACAGATACGCAGTATTTT. Its translation is CASSFGQGSTDTQYF. The V gene is TRBV5-4, the J gene TRBJ2-3, with 8 bases matching TRBD1. The germline V gene has CDR1 SGHNT and CDR2 YYREEE (reference sequence). V lost 2 bases, J lost 2 bases, and 4 bases stayed unmatched. This CDR3 has 15 residues.

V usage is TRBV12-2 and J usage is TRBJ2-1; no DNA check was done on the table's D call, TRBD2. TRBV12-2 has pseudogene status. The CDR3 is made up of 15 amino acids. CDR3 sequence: CASSDKRGGFNEQFF. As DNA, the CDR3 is TGTGCCAGCAGCGACAAGCGGGGGGGCTTCAATGAGCAGTTCTTC.

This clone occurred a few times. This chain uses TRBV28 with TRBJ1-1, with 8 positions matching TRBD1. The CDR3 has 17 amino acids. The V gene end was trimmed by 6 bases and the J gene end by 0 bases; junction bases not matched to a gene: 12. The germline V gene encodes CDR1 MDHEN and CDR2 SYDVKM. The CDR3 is CASSSWGNRGMNTEAFF. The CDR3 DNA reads TGTGCCAGCAGCTCATGGGGGAACAGGGGGATGAACACTGAAGCTTTCTTT.

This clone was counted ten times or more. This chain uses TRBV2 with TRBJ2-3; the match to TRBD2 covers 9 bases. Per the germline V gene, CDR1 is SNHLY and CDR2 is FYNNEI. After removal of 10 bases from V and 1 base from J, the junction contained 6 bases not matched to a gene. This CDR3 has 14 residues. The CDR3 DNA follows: TGTGCCAACGGACTAGCGTCACGCACAGATACGCAGTATTTT. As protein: CANGLASRTDTQYF.

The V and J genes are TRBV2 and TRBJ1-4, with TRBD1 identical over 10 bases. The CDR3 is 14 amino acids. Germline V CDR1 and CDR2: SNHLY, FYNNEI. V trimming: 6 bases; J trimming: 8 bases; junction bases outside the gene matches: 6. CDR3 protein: CASRSGTGDEKLFF. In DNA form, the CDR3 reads TGTGCCAGCAGATCCGGGACAGGGGACGAAAAACTGTTTTTT.

This chain's CDR3 is CASSFRTSGSYNEQFF. The CDR3 bases are TGTGCCAGCAGCTTTAGGACTAGCGGGAGCTACAATGAGCAGTTCTTC. V gene TRBV7-9 combines with J gene TRBJ2-1, with 13 bases lining up with TRBD2. After removal of 3 bases from V and 3 bases from J, the junction contained 2 bases not matched to a gene. The CDR3 length is 16 residues. Germline V CDR1 and CDR2: SEHNR, FQNEAQ (reference sequence).